This T cell receptor (beta chain) was sequenced for a study of vaccination and CD4 T cells after COVID-19. Time point: late sampling 161 to 241 days after vaccination in three convalescent patients. Indicated treatment: approximately nine-day PBMC culture with coronavirus spike peptide pools or control peptides (ViraFEST assay). Oncomine TCR Beta short-read sequencing was applied to DNA from cultured CD4+ T cells. TCRdb ran MiXCR on the PCR reads and lists one entry per CDR3 protein. The table shows some 19,000 distinct CDR3 sequences, with 51% occurring only once. With respect to this clonotype: What it binds is not known.

CDR3 length: 15 amino acids. Trimming stripped 4 bases from V and 10 bases from J, with 22 bases between. This chain connects TRBV12-3 or TRBV12-4 to TRBJ2-5; tentative D call: TRBD1 (6 bases). Material: CD4+ T cells from blood, cultured in vitro, obtained about 7 months after SARS-CoV-2 vaccination. This TCR was sampled from a human donor who had recovered from COVID-19. The DNA for the CDR3 is TGTGCCAGCAGTTCCGTTGCGGAGCCTCGAGGGGGCCAGTACTTC. As protein: CASSSVAEPRGGQYF.